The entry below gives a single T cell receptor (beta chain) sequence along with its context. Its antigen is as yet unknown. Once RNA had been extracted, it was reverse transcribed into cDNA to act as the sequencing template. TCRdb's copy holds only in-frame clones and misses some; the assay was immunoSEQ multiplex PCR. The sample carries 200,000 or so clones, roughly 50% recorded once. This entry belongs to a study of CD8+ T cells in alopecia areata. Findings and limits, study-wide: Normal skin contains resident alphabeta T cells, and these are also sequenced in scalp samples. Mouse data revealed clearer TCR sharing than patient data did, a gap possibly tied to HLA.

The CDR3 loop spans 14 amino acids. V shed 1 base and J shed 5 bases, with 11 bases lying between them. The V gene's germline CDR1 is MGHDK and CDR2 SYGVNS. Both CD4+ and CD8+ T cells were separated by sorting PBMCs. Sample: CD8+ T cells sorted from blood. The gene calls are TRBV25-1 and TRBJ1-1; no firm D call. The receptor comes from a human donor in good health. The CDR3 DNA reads TGTGCCAGCAGTGAATTTGGAAGTCGGACTGAAGCTTTCTTT. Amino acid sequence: CASSEFGSRTEAFF.